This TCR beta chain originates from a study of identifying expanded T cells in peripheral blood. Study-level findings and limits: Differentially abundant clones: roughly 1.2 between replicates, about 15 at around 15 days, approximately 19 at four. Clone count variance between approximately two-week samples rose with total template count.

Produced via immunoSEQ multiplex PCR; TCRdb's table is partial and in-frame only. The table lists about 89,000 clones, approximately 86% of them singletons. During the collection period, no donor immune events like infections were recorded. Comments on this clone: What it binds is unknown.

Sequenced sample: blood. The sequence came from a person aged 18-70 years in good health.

CDR3 nucleotides: TGTGCCAGCAGCTTAGTAGCGGGGGTAAGTCAGCCCCAGCATTTT. It encodes CASSLVAGVSQPQHF. The J gene is TRBJ1-5, the V gene TRBV7-2, with D tentatively TRBD1 (5 bases). CDR1 and CDR2 from the germline V gene are SGHTA and FQGNSA. The CDR3 length is 15 residues. V lost 1 base and J lost 6, with 13 bases in between.